These 10 T cell receptor beta chains came from one sample sequenced in a study of T cell responses to AZD1222 COVID-19 vaccine. Sequenced by immunoSEQ multiplex PCR; TCRdb stores in-frame clones only, minus some. The table lists about 57,000 clones, more than 75% of them singletons. This specimen was peripheral blood, taken on day 0 of AZD1222 vaccination. The receptors derive from an adult in good health.

In its sample, this clone ranks as medium-sized (0.01 to 0.1%). V is TRBV6-4 and J is TRBJ2-1, with 12 bases fitting TRBD2. V trimming: 0 bases; J trimming: 9 bases; junction bases outside the gene matches: 0. CDR3 length: 14 amino acids. The germline V gene has CDR1 MRHNA and CDR2 SNTAGT. CDR3 DNA sequence: TGTGCCAGCAGTGACTCGACTAGCGGGAGTGAGCAGTTCTTC. It encodes CASSDSTSGSEQFF.

The rearrangement joins TRBV10-3 to TRBJ2-5; D is unresolved. The CDR3 totals 13 residues. Trimming shortened V by 2 bases and J by 0 bases, and 4 bases separated the two germline ends. The germline V gene encodes CDR1 ENHRY and CDR2 SYGVKD. This chain's CDR3 is CAISEPNQETQYF. The CDR3, as DNA: TGTGCCATCAGTGAGCCCAACCAAGAGACCCAGTACTTC.

CDR3 sequence (DNA): TGTGCCACCAGTGATTCGGGGCTAGCGGGAGAATACGAGCAGTACTTC. Translating it yields CATSDSGLAGEYEQYF. The V call is TRBV24-1, the J call TRBJ2-7; 10 nucleotides agree with TRBD2. V lost 2 bases and J lost 4; bases outside the gene matches: 7. From germline, CDR1 is KGHDR and CDR2 SFDVKD. The CDR3 runs to 16 residues.

The chain links TRBV3-1 (or the pseudogene TRBV3-2) to TRBJ1-2; no definite D call. CDR1 LGHDT and CDR2 YNNKEL come from the germline V gene (reference sequence). Trimming cost V 0 bases and J 5 bases, with 7 bases left between them. The CDR3 runs 13 residues. The DNA of the CDR3 is TGTGCCAGCAGCCAAGAGGCCGGATATGGCTACACCTTC. It is translated as CASSQEAGYGYTF.

V and J are TRBV28 and TRBJ2-5; 12 bases agree with TRBD2. The CDR3 loop spans 16 amino acids. The junction had 7 bases not matched to a gene; V was cut back by 2 bases and J by 6 bases. CDR1 and CDR2 (germline): MDHEN, SYDVKM. DNA of the CDR3: TGTGCCAGCAGTTTACCGACTAGCGGGAGTTTTAAGACCCAGTACTTC. Its protein product is CASSLPTSGSFKTQYF.

The gene calls are TRBV10-3 and TRBJ2-3; 9 nucleotides align to TRBD2. Germline values: CDR1 ENHRY, CDR2 SYGVKD. Losses at the gene ends were 8 bases for V and 4 bases for J; bases not matched to a gene: 7. This CDR3 spans 14 amino acids. The CDR3 bases are TGTGCCATCGGGTTAGCGGGAGTGTCAGATACGCAGTATTTT. Residues: CAIGLAGVSDTQYF.

The chain uses TRBV28 and TRBJ2-7; tentative D call: TRBD1 (6 bases). The CDR3 totals 15 residues. V was cut by 6 bases and J by 4 bases, with 19 bases left in between. Germline V CDR1 and CDR2: MDHEN, SYDVKM. Here the CDR3 DNA reads TGTGCCAGCAGCCACTATTGGACAGATCCTTACGAGCAGTACTTC. Protein: CASSHYWTDPYEQYF. Drawing the rest from reference TRBV28 and TRBJ2-7, the complete variable domain is DVKVTQSSRYLVKRTGEKVFLECVQDMDHENMFWYRQDPGLGLRLIYFSYDVKMKEKGDIPEGYSVSREKKERFSLILESASTNQTSMYLCASSHYWTDPYEQYFGPGTRLTVT.

J is TRBJ2-7 and V is TRBV1; the table names TRBD1, a call not compared with the DNA. TRBV1 is shown as a pseudogene. The CDR3 length is 18 residues. CDR3 nucleotide sequence: TGCACCAGCAGCCTCCTGGACAGGGGCCCTCCGGGGGTCTACGAGCAGTACTTC. This codes for CTSSLLDRGPPGVYEQYF.

The chain recombines TRBV2 with TRBJ2-5; tentative D call: TRBD1 (6 bases). The CDR3 extends over 12 amino acids. V shed 7 bases and J shed 4 bases, with 10 bases lying between them. Germline V lookup: CDR1 SNHLY, CDR2 FYNNEI. The CDR3 spells CASTIRGETQYF. CDR3 sequence (DNA): TGTGCCAGCACAATCAGGGGAGAGACCCAGTACTTC.

CDR3 sequence reads: CASSDRIGTVNYNEQFF. The DNA for the CDR3 is TGTGCCAGCAGTGACCGAATCGGGACAGTTAACTACAATGAGCAGTTCTTC. This rearrangement joins TRBV6-1 to TRBJ2-1; 7 bases map to TRBD1. V lost 3 bases and J lost 3; bases outside the gene matches: 11. Germline CDR1 MNHNS, CDR2 SASEGT. The CDR3 is 17 residues long.